This T cell receptor (beta chain) was documented in a study of regulatory T cells in long-lasting Graves disease. Construction of the TCR beta libraries employed iRepertoire HTBI primers in conjunction with Arm-PCR of CDR3 regions. TCRdb re-called the multiplex PCR reads with MiXCR, one entry per CDR3 protein. The sample comprises around 250,000 distinct CDR3 sequences, approximately 20% of which are singletons, and about 14% rests with the top ten. Notes on the study in general: With persistent disease, TRBV28, TRBJ1-2 and TRBJ2-5 were the favored segments.

CDR3 size: 13 residues. The V and J ends lost 7 bases and 7 bases, in that order; junction bases with no gene match: 9. Germline V gene lookup returns CDR1 MNHEY and CDR2 SMNVEV (reference sequence). The sample's time point: newly diagnosed GD, antithyroid drugs for less than 3 months. Following extraction of RNA from PBMCs, that RNA was used to make the TCR library. This clonotype occurred many times. Its matching antigen is unknown. These data also formed part of another study, on T cells in Graves' hyperthyroidism and ophthalmopathy. From that paper: In patients aged 18 to 65, hyperthyroidism was newly diagnosed, with duration under 2 months.

The material sequenced was peripheral blood mononuclear cells (PBMCs), taken at new diagnosis, from a patient treated with antithyroid drugs. The TCR was taken from a woman aged 25 to 39 with Graves disease. The rearrangement uses TRBV27 and TRBJ1-2, with 7 nucleotides matching TRBD1. CDR3 nucleotides: TGTGCCAGCACTTCCACAGGGGAAGGTGGCTACACCTTC. Translation: CASTSTGEGGYTF.